The present T cell receptor (beta chain) was sequenced within a study of T cell changes during pregnancy in multiple sclerosis. The CDR3 has 17 amino acids. Germline-derived CDR1 and CDR2 are LNHDA and SQIVND (reference sequence). Germline trimming cut 3 bases from V and 0 bases from J; bases unmatched to any gene: 7. The table came from immunoSEQ multiplex PCR; TCRdb's copy has only in-frame clones and leaves some out. The sample holds fewer than 50,000 clones, approximately 88% seen once. This receptor was identified in a female donor with multiple sclerosis, enrolled in a pregnancy study. Sequences were derived from CD4+ T cells from peripheral blood mononuclear cells, sampled in the first trimester of pregnancy. V and J are TRBV19 and TRBJ2-3, with 9 bases fitting TRBD2. The CDR3 DNA sequence: TGTGCCAGTAGTATCGGGGCTAGCGGGGCTAGCACAGATACGCAGTATTTT. This codes for CASSIGASGASTDTQYF.